This entry lists 18 T cell receptor beta chains sequenced from one sample in a study of blood T cell repertoires in COVID-19. Libraries were prepared by immunoSEQ multiplex PCR; TCRdb keeps only in-frame clonotypes and omits some of them. The sample lists some 160,000 clones; 75% to 85% were seen once. The sequenced sample consisted of peripheral blood. The receptors derive from a woman aged 50 to 65 with acute or convalescent COVID-19.

This clone was seen a handful of times. This sequence joins TRBV3-1 (or the pseudogene TRBV3-2) and TRBJ2-5, with 11 bases identical to TRBD2. V shed 4 bases and J 5 bases; nucleotides not matched to a gene: 9. This CDR3 has 16 amino acids. Germline loops: CDR1 LGHDT, CDR2 YNNKEL (reference sequence). CDR3 bases: TGTGCCAGCAGCCCCCCGGGTAGCGGGGGGGCGGAGACCCAGTACTTC. The encoded protein is CASSPPGSGGAETQYF.

V and J are TRBV6-2 or TRBV6-3 and TRBJ1-3; TRBD1 matches 7 bases. Germline V gives CDR1 MNHEY, CDR2 SVGEGT. This CDR3 region has 17 residues. V shed 0 bases and J 4 bases; nucleotides not matched to a gene: 9. The CDR3 bases are TGTGCCAGCAGTTACTCGACAGGGACAGCTCAAGGAAACACCATATATTTT. Translation gives CASSYSTGTAQGNTIYF.

The chain joins TRBV14 to TRBJ1-5, with D possibly being TRBD1 (5 bases). CDR1 SGHDN and CDR2 FVKESK come from the germline V gene. V was pared by 2 bases and J by 4 bases, with 9 bases between. The CDR3 has 14 amino acids. Written as DNA, the CDR3 is TGTGCCAGCAGCCAACCCGGGGGAAATCAGCCCCAGCATTTT. Its protein is CASSQPGGNQPQHF.

The rearrangement uses TRBV24-1 and TRBJ2-3, with TRBD2 matching over 9 bases. After removal of 4 bases from V and 1 base from J, the junction contained 2 bases not matched to a gene. There are 15 residues in the CDR3. From germline, CDR1 is KGHDR and CDR2 SFDVKD. The CDR3 coding sequence is TGTGCCACCAGTGAACGCGGGGGGGGCACAGATACGCAGTATTTT. This gives the protein CATSERGGGTDTQYF.

J is TRBJ2-1 and V is TRBV7-2; TRBD2 agrees at 9 bases. There are 15 residues in the CDR3. Germline V gene lookup returns CDR1 SGHTA and CDR2 FQGNSA. With V trimmed by 6 bases and J by 8 bases, 11 bases remained unmatched. CDR3 region: CASSSSGEEFYEQFF. The CDR3 DNA reads TGTGCCAGCAGTTCTAGCGGGGAAGAGTTCTATGAGCAGTTCTTC.

The chain employs TRBV5-5 and TRBJ1-1; D is unclear. V was pared by 6 bases and J by 1 base, with 13 bases between. Germline V gives CDR1 SGHKS, CDR2 YYEKEE (reference sequence). The CDR3 loop spans 14 amino acids. CDR3 sequence (DNA): TGTGCCAGCACCGCGGGCGGTTGGAACACTGAAGCTTTCTTT. It translates to CASTAGGWNTEAFF.

The chain links TRBV2 to TRBJ1-2; D unclear. V was pared by 5 bases and J by 4 bases, with 8 bases between. This CDR3 spans 12 amino acids. Germline V gene data show CDR1 as SNHLY and CDR2 as FYNNEI. The chain's CDR3 is CASSWEGYGYTF. The CDR3 DNA follows: TGTGCCAGCAGTTGGGAGGGCTATGGCTACACCTTC.

The CDR3 region is CASSYLPGGGGKSNQPQHF. For the CDR3, the DNA is TGTGCCAGCAGTTACCTCCCCGGGGGAGGTGGAAAGAGCAATCAGCCCCAGCATTTT. The chain joins TRBV6-2 or TRBV6-3 to TRBJ1-5; D is perhaps TRBD1 (5 bases). This CDR3 has 19 amino acids. Trimming took off 2 bases at V and 1 base at J, with 21 bases between the two ends. Germline lookup yields CDR1 MNHEY and CDR2 SVGEGT.

V gene TRBV4-2 combines with J gene TRBJ1-2; TRBD1 might be the D (5 bases). The CDR3 runs to 14 residues. Germline-derived CDR1 and CDR2 are LGHNA and YNFKEQ. Trimming removed 4 bases from V and 4 bases from J, with 13 bases in between. The CDR3: CASSRGDEVYGYTF. In nucleotides, the CDR3 is TGTGCCAGCAGCCGGGGGGATGAGGTCTATGGCTACACCTTC.

V and J are TRBV2 and TRBJ2-7; 8 positions match TRBD2. The CDR3 totals 15 residues. The V gene's germline CDR1 is SNHLY and CDR2 FYNNEI. The ends lost 6 bases at V and 0 bases at J; junction bases unmatched: 7. CDR3 bases: TGTGCCAGCAGCGGGAGGGGAGGGGGCTCCTACGAGCAGTACTTC. This gives the protein CASSGRGGGSYEQYF.

V gene TRBV6-6 combines with J gene TRBJ1-4; 10 bases are a match to TRBD1. The CDR3 sequence is 16 residues long. The junction had 5 bases not matched to a gene; V was cut back by 0 bases and J by 7 bases. CDR1 is MNHNY, CDR2 SVGAGI, per germline (reference sequence). CDR3 DNA: TGTGCCAGCAGTTACTCCTTAGGGACAGGGGCTGAAAAACTGTTTTTT. Translated, it gives CASSYSLGTGAEKLFF.

This clone appeared a few times. This chain connects TRBV6-5 to TRBJ1-3; D unclear. The CDR3 extends over 15 amino acids. The V end was cut by 7 bases, the J end by 1 base, with 14 bases between. Looked up from germline, CDR1 is MNHEY and CDR2 is SVGAGI. CDR3 loop: CASIELLGSGNTIYF. As DNA, the CDR3 is TGTGCCAGCATCGAACTCCTCGGGTCTGGAAACACCATATATTTT.

V and J are TRBV12-3 or TRBV12-4 and TRBJ2-1; tentative D call: TRBD1 (6 bases). V gave up 10 bases and J gave up 9 bases, with 16 bases separating them. The CDR3 extends over 12 amino acids. The CDR3 loop is CATTLQGGEQFF. The CDR3 coding sequence is TGTGCCACAACTTTACAGGGTGGTGAGCAGTTCTTC.

The chain joins TRBV28 to TRBJ2-1; D is ambiguous. CDR3 length: 14 residues. Germline CDR1 is MDHEN and CDR2 is SYDVKM. V was clipped by 6 bases and J by 7 bases, with 16 bases between them. The CDR3 sequence is CASSQNLLQNEQFF. In nucleotides, the CDR3 is TGTGCCAGCAGCCAAAACCTCCTCCAGAATGAGCAGTTCTTC.

The chain is built from TRBV7-3 and TRBJ1-1; D is undetermined. The V and J ends lost 3 bases and 1 base respectively, with 6 bases between them. CDR3 length: 13 amino acids. The germline CDR1 and CDR2 sequences are SGHTA and FQGTGA. CDR3 DNA sequence: TGTGCCAGCAGCTTCGCGGGGAACACTGAAGCTTTCTTT. It is translated as CASSFAGNTEAFF.

This chain connects TRBV5-1 to TRBJ2-7; the match to TRBD2 covers 8 bases. This CDR3 comprises 16 residues. V lost 6 bases to trimming and J lost 0 bases; unmatched junction nucleotides: 11. Germline V lookup: CDR1 SGHRS, CDR2 YFSETQ. CDR3 sequence (DNA): TGCGCCAGCACCAGGGGTAGCGGGGTAAACTCCTACGAGCAGTACTTC. It codes for CASTRGSGVNSYEQYF.

This clone was observed a few times. The rearrangement uses TRBV3-1 (or the pseudogene TRBV3-2) and TRBJ1-2; no clear D gene. The CDR3 sequence is 13 residues long. Per the germline V gene, CDR1 is LGHDT and CDR2 is YNNKEL (reference sequence). Trimming stripped 7 bases from V and 3 bases from J, with 12 bases between. CDR3 sequence (DNA): TGTGCCAGCAAAGCGAGGCGGGACTATGGCTACACCTTC. The encoded protein is CASKARRDYGYTF.

The chain combines TRBV6-5 with TRBJ1-2, with no clear D. The CDR3 is 11 amino acids. Germline CDR1 and CDR2: MNHEY and SVGAGI. V was cut by 8 bases and J by 1 base, with 5 bases left in between. The CDR3 DNA reads TGTGCCAGCTTCCTTAACTATGGCTACACCTTC. This encodes CASFLNYGYTF.